This TCR beta chain was sequenced for a study of long-term antiretroviral therapy in people with HIV. On this clone: What it binds is not known.

Germline CDR1 SGHKS, CDR2 YYEKEE (reference sequence). The CDR3 spans 14 residues. Unmatched junction bases numbered 3, after V lost 3 bases and J lost 3 bases. The study, taken as a whole, reports: Dominance of pre-ART expanded clones persisted, fluctuating and often declining after ART. Post-treatment diversity went higher with ART but stayed below transplant donor controls. Investigators report no available data on ART adherence, viral resistance or therapy changes.

The authors ran the immunoSEQ assay, v3.0, at survey level. Sequencing used immunoSEQ multiplex PCR; TCRdb keeps in-frame clones, though not all of them. The sample yields about 21,000 clones, around 82% seen once. The origin of this receptor is a man in his forties or fifties with HIV. The V and J genes are TRBV5-5 and TRBJ2-5, with 9 bases that match TRBD1. Sequenced material: unsorted PBMCs, taken at the start of antiretroviral therapy. In DNA form, the CDR3 reads TGTGCCAGCAGCTCGACAGGGGGGAAAGAGACCCAGTACTTC. Its translation is CASSSTGGKETQYF. The variable domain in full, with the rest retrieved from reference TRBV5-5 and TRBJ2-5, is DAGVTQSPTHLIKTRGQQVTLRCSPISGHKSVSWYQQVLGQGPQFIFQYYEKEERGRGNFPDRFSARQFPNYSSELNVNALLLGDSALYLCASSSTGGKETQYFGPGTRLLVL.